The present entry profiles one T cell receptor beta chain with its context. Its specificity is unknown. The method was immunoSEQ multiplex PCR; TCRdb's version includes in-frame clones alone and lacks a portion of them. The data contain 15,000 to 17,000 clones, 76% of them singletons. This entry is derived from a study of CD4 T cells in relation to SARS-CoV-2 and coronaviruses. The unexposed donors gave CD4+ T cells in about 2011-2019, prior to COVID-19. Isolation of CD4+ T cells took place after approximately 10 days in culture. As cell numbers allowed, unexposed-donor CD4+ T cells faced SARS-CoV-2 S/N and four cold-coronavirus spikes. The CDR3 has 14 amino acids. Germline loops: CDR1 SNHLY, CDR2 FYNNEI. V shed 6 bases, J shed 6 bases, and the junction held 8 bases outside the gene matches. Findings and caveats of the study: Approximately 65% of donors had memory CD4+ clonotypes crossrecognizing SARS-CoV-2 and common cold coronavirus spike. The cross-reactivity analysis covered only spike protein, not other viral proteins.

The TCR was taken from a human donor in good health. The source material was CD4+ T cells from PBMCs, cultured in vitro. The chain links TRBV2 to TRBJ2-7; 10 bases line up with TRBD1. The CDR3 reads CASRDRDRGIEQYF. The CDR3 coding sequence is TGTGCCAGCAGGGACCGGGACAGGGGCATCGAGCAGTACTTC.